These T cell receptor beta chains were read from a single sample in a study of T cell repertoires in cytomegalovirus infection. These receptors have no identified antigens. TCRdb re-analysed the reads in MiXCR, keeping a single row per CDR3 protein. The table includes roughly 920,000 distinct CDR3 sequences, approximately 33% detected once. The starting material was cultured CD8+ T cells from PBMCs, obtained from culture after CMV antigen stimulation. The receptors were sampled from a human donor in good health (CMV status not recorded). Some clones in this sample may be carry-over from other donors' samples. Each CDR3 is given with its conserved first and last residue. A D gene is named only where the DNA matches it firmly. Clone sizes are given selectively: once, few, many, or a class where the clone is expanded.

len	d_gene	v_gene	abundance	j_gene	CDR3nt	CDR3aa
17	TRBD2	TRBV6-1	NA	TRBJ2-2	TGTGCCAGCAGTCCCCCCACTAGCGGGGCTAACACCGGGGAGCTGTTTTTT	CASSPPTSGANTGELFF
15	TRBD2	TRBV20-1	NA	TRBJ2-3	TGCAGTGCTCGGGACTACCGCTGGAGCGCAGATACGCAGTATTTT	CSARDYRWSADTQYF
13	TRBD1	TRBV6-1	few	TRBJ2-1	TGTGCCAGCAGCCCAGGGGGCCAAAATGAGCAGTTCTTC	CASSPGGQNEQFF
14	TRBD2	TRBV12-3/TRBV12-4	NA	TRBJ2-7	TGTGCCAACAGCCAACTAGCGGGGGCCTACGAGCAGTACTTC	CANSQLAGAYEQYF
11	TRBD2	TRBV2	NA	TRBJ2-1	TGTGCCAGCCCCGGGGGGGGTGAGCAGTTCTTC	CASPGGGEQFF
15	TRBD1	TRBV7-6	NA	TRBJ2-7	TGTGCCAGCAGCTTAGTGGGACAGGGGAATGACGAGCAGTACTTC	CASSLVGQGNDEQYF
15	NA	TRBV7-9	many	TRBJ1-3	TGTGCCAGCAGCCCCCCCGACAGACCTGGAAACACCATATATTTT	CASSPPDRPGNTIYF
10	NA	TRBV24-1	NA	TRBJ2-1	TGTGCCATACCACCAAATGAGCAGTTCTTC	CAIPPNEQFF
15	TRBD1	TRBV7-8	many	TRBJ2-1	TGTGCCAGCAGTTCCAGGACAGGCTCCTACAATGAGCAGTTCTTC	CASSSRTGSYNEQFF
15	NA	TRBV4-1	many	TRBJ2-7	TGCGCCAGCAGCCAAGAGGGGCCTCCTTTCTACGAGCAGTACTTC	CASSQEGPPFYEQYF
17	NA	TRBV13	few	TRBJ2-1	TGTGCCAGCAGCTTCCCTTCCCTACGTCGTTCCTACAATGAGCAGTTCTTC	CASSFPSLRRSYNEQFF
16	NA	TRBV7-4	many	TRBJ2-1	TGTGCCAGCAGCCGGAGGGAAGGAAAGATGGACAATGAGCAGTTCTTC	CASSRREGKMDNEQFF
14	NA	TRBV6-2/TRBV6-3	NA	TRBJ1-4	TGTGCCAGCAGTTACGGGGGGGTCCATGAAAAACTGTTTTTT	CASSYGGVHEKLFF
15	NA	TRBV7-2	many	TRBJ1-3	TGTGCCAGCGGCGGGAGGGAGATGACTGGAAACACCATATATTTT	CASGGREMTGNTIYF
22	TRBD1	TRBV7-6	NA	TRBJ2-7	TGTGCCAGCAGCTTAGGAAAGCGTACCGGGACAGGGGGCGCATTTGGGTCCTACGAGCAGTACTTC	CASSLGKRTGTGGAFGSYEQYF
16	TRBD2	TRBV27	NA	TRBJ2-3	TGTGCCAGCAGTTACGGCGGGGGACCGAGGACAGATACGCAGTATTTT	CASSYGGGPRTDTQYF
11	NA	TRBV12-3/TRBV12-4	many	TRBJ2-7	TGTGCCAGCAGTTTAGGCACTGAGCAGTACTTC	CASSLGTEQYF
15	TRBD1	TRBV6-1	few	TRBJ1-1	TGTGCCAGCAGTACTCCGACAGGGGTTAACACTGAAGCTTTCTTT	CASSTPTGVNTEAFF
14	NA	TRBV27	NA	TRBJ1-6	TGTGCCAGCAGGGCAGGGACTGAAAATTCACCCCTCCACTTT	CASRAGTENSPLHF